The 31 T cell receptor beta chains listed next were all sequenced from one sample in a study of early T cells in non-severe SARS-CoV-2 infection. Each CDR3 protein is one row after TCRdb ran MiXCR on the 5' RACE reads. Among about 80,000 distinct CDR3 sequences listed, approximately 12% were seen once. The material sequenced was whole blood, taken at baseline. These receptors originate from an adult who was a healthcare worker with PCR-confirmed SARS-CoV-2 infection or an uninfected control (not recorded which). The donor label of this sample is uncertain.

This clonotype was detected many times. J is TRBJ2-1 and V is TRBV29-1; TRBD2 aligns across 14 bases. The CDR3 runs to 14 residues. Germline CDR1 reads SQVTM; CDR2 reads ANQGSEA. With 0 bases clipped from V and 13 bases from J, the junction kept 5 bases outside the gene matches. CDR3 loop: CSVEDRLAGGYQFF. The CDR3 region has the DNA TGCAGCGTTGAAGATCGACTAGCGGGAGGGTACCAGTTCTTC.

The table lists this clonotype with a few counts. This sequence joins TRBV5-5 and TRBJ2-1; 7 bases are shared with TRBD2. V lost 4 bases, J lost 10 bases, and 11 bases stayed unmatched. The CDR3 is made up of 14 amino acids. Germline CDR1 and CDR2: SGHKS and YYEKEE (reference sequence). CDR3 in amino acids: CASSTRDSAGEQFF. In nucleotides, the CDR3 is TGTGCCAGCAGCACCCGGGACTCAGCGGGAGAGCAGTTCTTC.

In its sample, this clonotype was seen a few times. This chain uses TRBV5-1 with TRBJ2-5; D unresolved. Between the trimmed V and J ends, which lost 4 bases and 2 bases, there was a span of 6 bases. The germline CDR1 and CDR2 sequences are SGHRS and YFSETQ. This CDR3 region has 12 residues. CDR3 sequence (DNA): TGCGCCAGCAGCGCCGATCAAGAGACCCAGTACTTC. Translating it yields CASSADQETQYF.

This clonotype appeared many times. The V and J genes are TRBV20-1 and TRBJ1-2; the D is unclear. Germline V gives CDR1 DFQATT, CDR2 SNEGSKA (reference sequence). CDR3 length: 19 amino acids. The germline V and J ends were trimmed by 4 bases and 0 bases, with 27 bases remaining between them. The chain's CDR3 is CSATPGRSLLYTANYGYTF. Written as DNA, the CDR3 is TGCAGTGCTACCCCGGGGAGGAGCCTCCTGTATACAGCTAACTATGGCTACACCTTC.

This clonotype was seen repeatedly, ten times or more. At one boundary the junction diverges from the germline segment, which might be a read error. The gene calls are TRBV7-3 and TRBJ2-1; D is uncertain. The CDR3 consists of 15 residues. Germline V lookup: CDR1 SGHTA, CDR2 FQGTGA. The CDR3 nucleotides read TGTGCCAGCAGCGTAACCGGGCCCCAATACAATGAGCAGTTCTTC. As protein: CASSVTGPQYNEQFF. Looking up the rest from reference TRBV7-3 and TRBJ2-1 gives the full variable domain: GAGVSQTPSNKVTEKGKYVELRCDPISGHTALYWYRQSLGQGPEFLIYFQGTGAADDSGLPNDRFFAVRPEGSVSTLKIQRTERGDSAVYLCASSVTGPQYNEQFFGPGTRLTVL.

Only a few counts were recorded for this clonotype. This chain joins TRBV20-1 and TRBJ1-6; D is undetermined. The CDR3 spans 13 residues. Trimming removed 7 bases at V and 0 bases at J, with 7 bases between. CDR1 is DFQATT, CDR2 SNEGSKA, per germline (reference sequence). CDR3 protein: CSGRSSYNSPLHF. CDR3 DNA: TGCAGTGGACGGAGCTCCTATAATTCACCCCTCCACTTT.

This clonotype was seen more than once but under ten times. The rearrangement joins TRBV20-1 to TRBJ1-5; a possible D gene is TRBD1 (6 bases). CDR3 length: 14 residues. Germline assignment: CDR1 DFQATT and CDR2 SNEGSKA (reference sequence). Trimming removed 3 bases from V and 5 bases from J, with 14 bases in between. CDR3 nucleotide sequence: TGCAGTGCTAGTCCGCCGGGACATCATCAGCCCCAGCATTTT. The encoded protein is CSASPPGHHQPQHF.

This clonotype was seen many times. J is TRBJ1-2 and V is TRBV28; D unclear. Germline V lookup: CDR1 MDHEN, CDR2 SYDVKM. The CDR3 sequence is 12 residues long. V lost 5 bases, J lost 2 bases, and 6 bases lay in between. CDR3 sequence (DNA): TGTGCCAGCAGTGGACCGAACTATGGCTACACCTTC. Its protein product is CASSGPNYGYTF.

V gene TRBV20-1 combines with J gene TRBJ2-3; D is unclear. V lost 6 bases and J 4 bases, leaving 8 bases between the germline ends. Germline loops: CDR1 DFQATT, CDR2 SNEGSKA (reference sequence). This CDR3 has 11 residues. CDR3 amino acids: CSAYSPDTQYF. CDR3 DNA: TGCAGTGCCTACAGCCCAGATACGCAGTATTTT.

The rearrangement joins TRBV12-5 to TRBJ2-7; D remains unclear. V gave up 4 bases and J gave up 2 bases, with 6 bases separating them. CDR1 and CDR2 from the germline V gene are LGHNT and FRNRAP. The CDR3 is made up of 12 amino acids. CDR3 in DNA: TGTGCTAGTGGTTCGTTTGCCTACGAGCAGTACTTC. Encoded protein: CASGSFAYEQYF. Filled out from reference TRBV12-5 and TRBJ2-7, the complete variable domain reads DARVTQTPRHKVTEMGQEVTMRCQPILGHNTVFWYRQTMMQGLELLAYFRNRAPLDDSGMPKDRFSAEMPDATLATLKIQPSEPRDSAVYFCASGSFAYEQYFGPGTRLTVT.

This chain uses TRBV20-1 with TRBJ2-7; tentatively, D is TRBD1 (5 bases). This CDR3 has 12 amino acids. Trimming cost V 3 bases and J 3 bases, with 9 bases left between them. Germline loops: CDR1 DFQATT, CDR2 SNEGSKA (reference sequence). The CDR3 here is CSARTVSYEQYF. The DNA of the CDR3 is TGCAGTGCTAGGACAGTCAGCTACGAGCAGTACTTC.

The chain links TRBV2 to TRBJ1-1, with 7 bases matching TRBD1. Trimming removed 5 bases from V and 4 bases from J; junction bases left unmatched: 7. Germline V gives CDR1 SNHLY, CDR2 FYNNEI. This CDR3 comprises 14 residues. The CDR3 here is CASSTQGSGTEAFF. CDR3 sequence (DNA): TGTGCCAGCAGTACACAGGGGAGCGGCACTGAAGCTTTCTTT.

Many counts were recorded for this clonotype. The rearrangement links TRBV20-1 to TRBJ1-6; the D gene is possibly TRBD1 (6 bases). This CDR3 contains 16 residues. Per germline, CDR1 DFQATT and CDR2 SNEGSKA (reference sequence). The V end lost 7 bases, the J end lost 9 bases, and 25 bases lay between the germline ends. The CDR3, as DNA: TGCAGTGTTAGGGGGGTACAGGGACTTTTAGGTTCACCCCTCCACTTT. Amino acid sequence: CSVRGVQGLLGSPLHF.

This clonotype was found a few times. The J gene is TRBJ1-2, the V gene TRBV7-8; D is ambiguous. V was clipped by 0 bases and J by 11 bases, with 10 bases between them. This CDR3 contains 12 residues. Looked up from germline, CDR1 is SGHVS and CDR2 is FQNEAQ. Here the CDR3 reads CASSLAAGSYTF. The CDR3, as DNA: TGTGCCAGCAGCTTAGCAGCTGGGAGTTACACCTTC.

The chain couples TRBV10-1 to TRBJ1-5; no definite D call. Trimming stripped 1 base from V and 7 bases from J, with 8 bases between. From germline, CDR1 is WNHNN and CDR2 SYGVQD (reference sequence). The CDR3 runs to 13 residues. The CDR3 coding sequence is TGCGCCAGCAGTGAGTACATCGAGCAGCCCCAGCATTTT. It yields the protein CASSEYIEQPQHF.

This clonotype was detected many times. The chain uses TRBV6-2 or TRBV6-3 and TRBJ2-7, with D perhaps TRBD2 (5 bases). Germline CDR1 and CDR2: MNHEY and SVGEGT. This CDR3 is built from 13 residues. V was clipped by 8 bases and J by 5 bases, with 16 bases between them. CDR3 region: CASEWRFADEQYF. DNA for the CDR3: TGTGCCAGCGAATGGAGGTTTGCTGACGAGCAGTACTTC.

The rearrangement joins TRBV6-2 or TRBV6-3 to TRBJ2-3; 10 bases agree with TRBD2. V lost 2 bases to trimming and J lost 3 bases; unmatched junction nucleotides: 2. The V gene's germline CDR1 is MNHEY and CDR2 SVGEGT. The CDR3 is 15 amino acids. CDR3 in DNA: TGTGCCAGCAGTTACAGCGGGAGGGAGACAGATACGCAGTATTTT. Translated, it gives CASSYSGRETDTQYF.

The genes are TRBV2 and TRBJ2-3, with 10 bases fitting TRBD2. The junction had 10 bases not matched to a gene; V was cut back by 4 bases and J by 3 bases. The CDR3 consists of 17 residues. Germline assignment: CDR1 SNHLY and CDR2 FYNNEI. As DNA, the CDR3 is TGTGCCAGCAGTGTCCTAGCGGGAGCTCCAAGGACAGATACGCAGTATTTT. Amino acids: CASSVLAGAPRTDTQYF.

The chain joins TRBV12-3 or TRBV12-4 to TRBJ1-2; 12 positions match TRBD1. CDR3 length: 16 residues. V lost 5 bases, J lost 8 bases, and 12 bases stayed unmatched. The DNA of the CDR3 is TGTGCCAGCAGTCTCCCTAGGGGACAGGGGGCGCGCGGCTACACCTTC. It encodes CASSLPRGQGARGYTF.

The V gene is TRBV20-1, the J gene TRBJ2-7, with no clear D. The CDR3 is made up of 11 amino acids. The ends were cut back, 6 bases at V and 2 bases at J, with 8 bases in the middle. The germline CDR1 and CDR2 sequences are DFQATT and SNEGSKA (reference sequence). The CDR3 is CSAAVTYEQYF. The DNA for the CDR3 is TGCAGTGCCGCGGTAACCTACGAGCAGTACTTC.

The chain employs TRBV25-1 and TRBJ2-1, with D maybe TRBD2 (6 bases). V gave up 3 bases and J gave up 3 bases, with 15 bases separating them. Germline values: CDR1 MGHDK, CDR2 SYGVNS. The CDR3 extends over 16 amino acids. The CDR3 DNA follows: TGTGCCAGCAGTGAGTTTGGGGGAGGTAACTACAATGAGCAGTTCTTC. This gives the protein CASSEFGGGNYNEQFF.

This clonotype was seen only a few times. In nucleotides, the CDR3 is TGTGCCAGCAGCCCCAGTCTTGGGACTAGCGGTGAGACCCAGTACTTC. Protein: CASSPSLGTSGETQYF. V is TRBV7-6 and J is TRBJ2-5; 11 bases match TRBD2. This CDR3 is built from 16 residues. The trim removed 5 bases at V and 5 bases at J, leaving 10 bases unmatched. Germline loops: CDR1 SGHVS, CDR2 FNYEAQ. The whole variable domain, remainder taken from reference TRBV7-6 and TRBJ2-5, is GAGVSQSPRYKVTKRGQDVALRCDPISGHVSLYWYRQALGQGPEFLTYFNYEAQQDKSGLPNDRFSAERPEGSISTLTIQRTEQRDSAMYRCASSPSLGTSGETQYFGPGTRLLVL.

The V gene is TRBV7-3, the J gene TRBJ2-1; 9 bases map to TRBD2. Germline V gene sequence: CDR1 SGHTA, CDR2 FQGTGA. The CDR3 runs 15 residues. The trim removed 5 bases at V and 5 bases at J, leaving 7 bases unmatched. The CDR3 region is CASSPWRLADNEQFF. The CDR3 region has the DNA TGTGCCAGCAGCCCTTGGAGACTAGCGGACAATGAGCAGTTCTTC.

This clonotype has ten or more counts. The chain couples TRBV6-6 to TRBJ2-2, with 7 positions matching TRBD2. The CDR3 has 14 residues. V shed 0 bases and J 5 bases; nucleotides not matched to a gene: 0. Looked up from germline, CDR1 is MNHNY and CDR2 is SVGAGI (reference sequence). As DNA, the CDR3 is TGTGCCAGCAGTTACTCGCGGGGGACCGGGGAGCTGTTTTTT. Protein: CASSYSRGTGELFF.

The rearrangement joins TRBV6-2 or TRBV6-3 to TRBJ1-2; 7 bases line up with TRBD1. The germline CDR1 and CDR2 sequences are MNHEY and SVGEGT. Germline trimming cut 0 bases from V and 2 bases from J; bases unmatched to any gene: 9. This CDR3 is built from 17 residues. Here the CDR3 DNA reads TGTGCCAGCAGTTACTCCCTCCACAGGGGCGACAACTATGGCTACACCTTC. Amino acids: CASSYSLHRGDNYGYTF.

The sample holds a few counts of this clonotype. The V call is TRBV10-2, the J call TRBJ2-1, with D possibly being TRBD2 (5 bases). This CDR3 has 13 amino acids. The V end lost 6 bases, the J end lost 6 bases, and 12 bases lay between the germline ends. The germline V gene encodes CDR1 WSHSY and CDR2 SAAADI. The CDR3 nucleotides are TGCGCCAGCAGAGGGCAAGCGGTCAATGAGCAGTTCTTC. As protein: CASRGQAVNEQFF.

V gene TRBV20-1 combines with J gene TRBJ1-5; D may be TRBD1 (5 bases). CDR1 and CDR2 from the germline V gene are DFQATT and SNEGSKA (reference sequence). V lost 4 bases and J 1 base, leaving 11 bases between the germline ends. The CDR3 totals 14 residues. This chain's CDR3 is CSAMSGGSNQPQHF. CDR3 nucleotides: TGCAGTGCTATGTCCGGGGGGAGCAATCAGCCCCAGCATTTT.

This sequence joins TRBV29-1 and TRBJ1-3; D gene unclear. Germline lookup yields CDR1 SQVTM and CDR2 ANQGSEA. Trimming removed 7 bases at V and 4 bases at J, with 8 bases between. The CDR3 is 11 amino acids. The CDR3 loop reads CSALTGNTIYF. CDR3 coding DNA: TGCAGCGCCCTGACGGGAAACACCATATATTTT.

CDR3 protein: CASSQMDVSYGYTF. The CDR3 coding sequence is TGCGCCAGCAGCCAAATGGACGTTTCCTATGGCTACACCTTC. The V and J genes are TRBV4-3 and TRBJ1-2; D ambiguous. Germline assignment: CDR1 LGHNA and CDR2 YSLEER. Trimming cost V 2 bases and J 4 bases, with 11 bases left between them. The length of the CDR3 is 14 residues.

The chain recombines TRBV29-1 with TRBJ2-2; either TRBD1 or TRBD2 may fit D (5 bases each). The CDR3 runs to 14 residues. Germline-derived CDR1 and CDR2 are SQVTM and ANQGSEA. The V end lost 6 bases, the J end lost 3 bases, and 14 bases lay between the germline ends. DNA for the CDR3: TGCAGCGTCCAACAGGCTAGCTACACCGGGGAGCTGTTTTTT. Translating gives CSVQQASYTGELFF.

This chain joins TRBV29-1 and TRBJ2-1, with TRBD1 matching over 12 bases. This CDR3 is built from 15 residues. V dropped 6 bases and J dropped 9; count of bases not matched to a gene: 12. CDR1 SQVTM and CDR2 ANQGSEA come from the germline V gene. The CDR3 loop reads CSVPFGDRGLGEQFF. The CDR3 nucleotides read TGCAGCGTCCCCTTTGGGGACAGGGGGCTGGGTGAGCAGTTCTTC.